The 15 T cell receptor beta chains presented below share a single source sample, sequenced in a study of blood T cell repertoires in COVID-19. Here immunoSEQ multiplex PCR was the method, and the copy in TCRdb shows in-frame clones only, minus some. The table lists around 310,000 clones, about nine tenths of them singletons, with roughly an eighth in the top ten. The sequenced sample consisted of peripheral blood. Source of these receptors: a woman aged 60-75 years with acute or convalescent COVID-19.

The chain links TRBV28 to TRBJ1-1, with 7 bases identical to TRBD1. This CDR3 contains 14 residues. Germline CDR1 reads MDHEN; CDR2 reads SYDVKM. The V gene end was trimmed by 3 bases and the J gene end by 5 bases; junction bases not matched to a gene: 6. The CDR3 loop reads CASSLGQPGTEAFF. CDR3 in DNA: TGTGCCAGCAGTTTGGGACAGCCAGGGACTGAAGCTTTCTTT.

This chain joins TRBV5-4 and TRBJ2-5; 9 bases are shared with TRBD2. Germline V CDR1 and CDR2: SGHNT, YYREEE (reference sequence). V trimming: 4 bases; J trimming: 3 bases; junction bases outside the gene matches: 4. The CDR3 is 14 amino acids. The CDR3 loop is CASSAVAGEETQYF. In DNA, the CDR3 is TGTGCCAGCAGCGCCGTAGCGGGGGAAGAGACCCAGTACTTC.

This clone has more than one count but fewer than ten. In DNA form, the CDR3 reads TGTGCCAGCTCACAAGCGCGGGGGGACTACGAGCAGTACTTC. Translation gives CASSQARGDYEQYF. The chain recombines TRBV18 with TRBJ2-7; 8 bases align to TRBD2. Germline values: CDR1 KGHSH, CDR2 LQKENI. The CDR3 is made up of 14 amino acids. Germline trimming cut 4 bases from V and 3 bases from J; bases unmatched to any gene: 5.

This chain connects TRBV3-1 (or the pseudogene TRBV3-2) to TRBJ2-1, with TRBD2 as a possible D gene (5 bases). Germline CDR1 reads LGHDT; CDR2 reads YNNKEL (reference sequence). The ends were cut back, 1 base at V and 3 bases at J, with 10 bases in the middle. This CDR3 region has 15 residues. This CDR3 reads CASSQGTGIYNEQFF. The CDR3 DNA sequence: TGTGCCAGCAGCCAAGGGACCGGGATCTACAATGAGCAGTTCTTC.

The gene calls are TRBV19 and TRBJ2-7; tentatively, D is TRBD1 (5 bases). The germline V and J ends were trimmed by 4 bases and 2 bases, with 18 bases remaining between them. Germline V gene lookup returns CDR1 LNHDA and CDR2 SQIVND (reference sequence). This CDR3 is built from 16 residues. The CDR3 reads CASSKAQGASPYEQYF. For the CDR3, the DNA is TGTGCCAGTAGTAAGGCCCAGGGCGCCTCCCCCTACGAGCAGTACTTC.

This chain links TRBV18 with TRBJ1-1; D gene uncertain. The germline V gene has CDR1 KGHSH and CDR2 LQKENI. The CDR3 spans 13 residues. V was shortened by 2 bases and J by 1 base, with 5 bases between the two germline ends. The CDR3 nucleotides read TGTGCCAGCTCACCAAGCCAGAACACTGAAGCTTTCTTT. This codes for CASSPSQNTEAFF.

The genes are TRBV5-8 and TRBJ1-4; TRBD1 matches 7 bases. The CDR3 is 16 residues long. CDR1 and CDR2 (germline): SGHTS, YDEGEE. V was clipped by 0 bases and J by 0 bases; unmatched bases: 2. In DNA form, the CDR3 reads TGTGCCAGCAGCTTGGGACAGGGAGCAACTAATGAAAAACTGTTTTTT. Translation: CASSLGQGATNEKLFF.

The rearrangement uses TRBV27 and TRBJ2-3, with TRBD2 as a possible D gene (6 bases). CDR1 and CDR2 from the germline V gene are MNHEY and SMNVEV (reference sequence). The CDR3 consists of 14 residues. V dropped 8 bases and J dropped 0 bases, with 12 bases sitting between them. The chain's CDR3 is CASGRELSTDTQYF. CDR3 nucleotide sequence: TGTGCCAGCGGCCGGGAGCTAAGCACAGATACGCAGTATTTT.

This clone was seen a handful of times. The chain has TRBV7-3 and TRBJ2-7, with 7 nucleotides matching TRBD2. The germline V gene encodes CDR1 SGHTA and CDR2 FQGTGA. The CDR3 sequence is 14 residues long. V was clipped by 2 bases and J by 6 bases; unmatched bases: 7. CDR3 amino acids: CASSLGGRASEQYF. The CDR3 DNA follows: TGTGCCAGCAGCTTAGGAGGGAGGGCCTCCGAGCAGTACTTC.

Turning to this clone: Different DNA sequences within this sample yield the same CDR3. V usage is TRBV5-1 and J usage is TRBJ1-5; unclear D gene. Trimming took 0 bases from V and 1 from J, leaving 5 bases between them. Germline-derived CDR1 and CDR2 are SGHRS and YFSETQ. This CDR3 is built from 14 residues. The CDR3 sequence: CASSLAGSNQPQHF. In DNA, the CDR3 is TGCGCCAGCAGCTTGGCGGGGAGCAATCAGCCCCAGCATTTT.

The J gene is TRBJ2-7, the V gene TRBV5-6; TRBD1 matches at 11 bases. Germline-derived CDR1 and CDR2 are SGHDT and YYEEEE. The CDR3 has 15 residues. The trim removed 4 bases at V and 2 bases at J, leaving 5 bases unmatched. For the CDR3, the DNA is TGTGCCAGCAGCGCGGGACAGGGGGGACCCTACGAGCAGTACTTC. Translating gives CASSAGQGGPYEQYF.

The chain has TRBV18 and TRBJ2-7, with D possibly matching TRBD2 (6 bases). Per the germline V gene, CDR1 is KGHSH and CDR2 is LQKENI. This CDR3 is 15 amino acids long. Trimming removed 0 bases from V and 2 bases from J, with 11 bases in between. The CDR3 protein is CASSPPGGQPYEQYF. Here the CDR3 DNA reads TGTGCCAGCTCACCACCGGGGGGTCAACCCTACGAGCAGTACTTC.

The J gene is TRBJ2-7, the V gene TRBV9, with D maybe TRBD1 (6 bases). V gave up 2 bases and J gave up 6 bases, with 12 bases separating them. Germline V gene data show CDR1 as SGDLS and CDR2 as YYNGEE. This CDR3 has 13 amino acids. The CDR3 DNA is TGTGCCAGCAGCGTTGATACAGGGAGCGAGCAGTACTTC. Encoded protein: CASSVDTGSEQYF.

The J gene is TRBJ2-7, the V gene TRBV6-6; D gene uncertain. Trimming shortened V by 1 base and J by 5 bases, and 18 bases separated the two germline ends. Germline CDR1 reads MNHNY; CDR2 reads SVGAGI (reference sequence). The CDR3 runs to 16 residues. Here the CDR3 reads CASSYFRAKLEDEQYF. CDR3 bases: TGTGCCAGCAGTTACTTTCGAGCGAAATTAGAGGACGAGCAGTACTTC.

The chain employs TRBV2 and TRBJ1-1, with a tentative D call TRBD1 (5 bases). Trimming shortened V by 7 bases and J by 1 base, and 13 bases separated the two germline ends. The germline CDR1 and CDR2 sequences are SNHLY and FYNNEI. CDR3 length equals 14 residues. CDR3 nucleotide sequence: TGTGCCAGCACCATAGACAGCCCGAACACTGAAGCTTTCTTT. The encoded protein is CASTIDSPNTEAFF.